The clone carrying this T cell receptor (beta chain) was recorded once. Contact with a PCR-confirmed or clinician-diagnosed COVID-19 case occurred within 2 weeks of entry. These data come from a study of blood T cell repertoires in COVID-19. Across the study: Researchers got acute and convalescent COVID-19 samples from the United States, Italy and Spain. T cells, B-cell-depleted T cells, or PBMCs provided the cDNA or gDNA that served as material.

Authors' processing steps: Reference gene primer amplification gave estimated nucleated cell counts. The repertoire was sequenced with immunoSEQ multiplex PCR; TCRdb's copy has only in-frame clones and lacks some. V, J and clone size are taken as reported in that table, and D and trimming were inferred from the DNA itself. The data show around 200,000 clones, approximately 86% seen once. The CDR3 runs 17 residues. Per germline, CDR1 SGHTA and CDR2 FQGNSA. Trimming cost V 5 bases and J 3 bases; bases outside gene matches: 9. The origin of this receptor is a woman younger than 45 who had been exposed to COVID-19. V is TRBV7-2 and J is TRBJ2-1, with TRBD2 identical over 11 bases. What was sequenced was PBMCs or T cells enriched from blood (not recorded which). CDR3 sequence reads: CASSPVLAGVLYNEQFF. The DNA for the CDR3 is TGTGCCAGCAGCCCGGTACTAGCGGGGGTCCTCTACAATGAGCAGTTCTTC.